What follows describes a single T cell receptor (beta chain). The data belong to a study of blood T cell repertoires in COVID-19. Original processing methods: For nucleated cells, counts were estimated from reference gene primer amplification. TCRdb's copy holds only in-frame clones and misses some; the assay was immunoSEQ multiplex PCR. The V and J calls and the clone size are those of that table, but D and trimming were determined from the DNA. The table has 100,000 or so clones, approximately 85% seen once; the top ten hold less than 10%. The germline V gene has CDR1 MDHEN and CDR2 SYDVKM. The length of the CDR3 is 15 residues. V dropped 4 bases and J dropped 4 bases, with 16 bases sitting between them.

This chain links TRBV28 with TRBJ1-2; TRBD1 might be the D (5 bases). Sequenced: peripheral blood. This TCR came from a man between 35 and 55 years old with active or convalescent COVID-19. CDR3 in DNA: TGTGCCAGCAGTTCCCTAGATCAGGGAAGCTATGGCTACACCTTC. It is translated as CASSSLDQGSYGYTF.